Shown below are 21 T cell receptor beta chains from a single sample sequenced in a study of identifying expanded T cells in peripheral blood. Sequenced by immunoSEQ multiplex PCR; TCRdb stores in-frame clones only, minus some. The data contain fewer than 110,000 clones, roughly 89% of them singletons. The specimen sequenced was blood. The receptor set was obtained from a person aged 18-70 years in good health.

CDR3 sequence reads: CASSYSGDYEQYF. The CDR3 nucleotides are TGTGCCAGCAGTTATAGCGGAGACTACGAGCAGTACTTC. The chain recombines TRBV6-5 with TRBJ2-7; tentative D call: TRBD2 (6 bases). V was cut by 3 bases and J by 3 bases, with 9 bases left in between. The CDR3 has 13 residues. Looked up from germline, CDR1 is MNHEY and CDR2 is SVGAGI.

The genes are TRBV9 and TRBJ1-1; TRBD1 is a possible D gene (5 bases). The CDR3 is made up of 17 amino acids. Germline V gene data show CDR1 as SGDLS and CDR2 as YYNGEE. The V gene lost 3 bases and the J gene lost 1 base, with 19 bases spanning the gap. The CDR3 DNA reads as TGTGCCAGCAGCGCCGCGAACAAGGGGCTCGGGAACACTGAAGCTTTCTTT. As protein: CASSAANKGLGNTEAFF.

This sequence joins TRBV6-1 and TRBJ1-2; D uncertain. Deletions cut 6 bases from V and 5 bases from J, with 10 bases between. The CDR3 totals 12 residues. From germline, CDR1 is MNHNS and CDR2 SASEGT. CDR3 in amino acids: CASRERVYGYTF. The CDR3 DNA sequence: TGTGCCAGCAGGGAACGAGTTTATGGCTACACCTTC.

This chain joins TRBV7-9 and TRBJ1-6; 7 bases fit TRBD1. This CDR3 has 13 residues. The V gene end was trimmed by 5 bases and the J gene end by 10 bases; junction bases not matched to a gene: 5. Germline values: CDR1 SEHNR, CDR2 FQNEAQ (reference sequence). The CDR3 sequence: CASSRQGQSPLHF. The CDR3 DNA follows: TGTGCCAGCAGCCGACAGGGCCAATCACCCCTCCACTTT.

The chain recombines TRBV6-5 with TRBJ2-1, with D hard to call. The CDR3 covers 12 residues. In germline, CDR1 is MNHEY, CDR2 SVGAGI. The V end was cut by 6 bases, the J end by 3 bases, with 6 bases between. CDR3 residues: CASSPDYNEQFF. The CDR3 region has the DNA TGTGCCAGCAGCCCCGACTACAATGAGCAGTTCTTC.

The chain uses TRBV2 and TRBJ2-5; 9 bases map to TRBD2. Germline V gene sequence: CDR1 SNHLY, CDR2 FYNNEI. CDR3 length: 12 amino acids. With 8 bases clipped from V and 4 bases from J, the junction kept 2 bases outside the gene matches. The chain's CDR3 is CASAGGAETQYF. As DNA, the CDR3 is TGTGCCAGCGCGGGGGGGGCAGAGACCCAGTACTTC.

The genes are TRBV11-2 and TRBJ2-3; D is unresolved. Per the germline V gene, CDR1 is SGHAT and CDR2 is FQNNGV. CDR3 length: 12 residues. V was clipped by 6 bases and J by 7 bases, with 11 bases between them. The CDR3 coding sequence is TGTGCCAGCAGTTCCCTGAGGAATACGCAGTATTTT. It codes for CASSSLRNTQYF.

CDR3 in DNA: TGTGCCAGCAGCTTAGTTGGTCCGGGAGCGAACGAAAAACTGTTTTTT. This encodes CASSLVGPGANEKLFF. The rearrangement joins TRBV7-9 to TRBJ1-4; D uncertain. Germline-derived CDR1 and CDR2 are SEHNR and FQNEAQ (reference sequence). CDR3 length: 16 residues. Deletions cut 1 base from V and 8 bases from J, with 17 bases between. The full variable domain, with the rest looked up from reference TRBV7-9 and TRBJ1-4, is DTGVSQNPRHKITKRGQNVTFRCDPISEHNRLYWYRQTLGQGPEFLTYFQNEAQLEKSRLLSDRFSAERPKGSFSTLEIQRTEQGDSAMYLCASSLVGPGANEKLFFGSGTQLSVL.

The chain has TRBV9 and TRBJ2-2; the D gene is possibly TRBD2 (5 bases). V lost 2 bases, J lost 5 bases, and 10 bases lay in between. From germline, CDR1 is SGDLS and CDR2 YYNGEE. The CDR3 contains 14 residues. The DNA for the CDR3 is TGTGCCAGCAGCGTGGCCGAGGGAACCGGGGAGCTGTTTTTT. Amino acids: CASSVAEGTGELFF.

The chain has TRBV5-1 and TRBJ2-1, with D unresolved. This CDR3 spans 13 amino acids. The V end was cut by 3 bases, the J end by 10 bases, with 14 bases between. CDR1 and CDR2 (germline): SGHRS, YFSETQ. CDR3 in DNA: TGCGCCAGCAGCTCGGACGCCTTAGGGGAGCAGTTCTTC. This encodes CASSSDALGEQFF. Combining the CDR3 with reference TRBV5-1 and TRBJ2-1 gives the whole variable domain KAGVTQTPRYLIKTRGQQVTLSCSPISGHRSVSWYQQTPGQGLQFLFEYFSETQRNKGNFPGRFSGRQFSNSRSEMNVSTLELGDSALYLCASSSDALGEQFFGPGTRLTVL.

In nucleotides, the CDR3 is TGTGCCAGCAGCTTAGGGGGCAGGATATACGACGAGCAGTACTTC. Encoded protein: CASSLGGRIYDEQYF. The chain is built from TRBV7-6 and TRBJ2-7, with D maybe TRBD1 (5 bases). Trimming removed 1 base from V and 5 bases from J, with 15 bases in between. Germline V gene sequence: CDR1 SGHVS, CDR2 FNYEAQ. The CDR3 length is 15 residues.

J is TRBJ1-2 and V is TRBV6-4, with TRBD1 as a possible D gene (5 bases). V was shortened by 0 bases and J by 5 bases, with 10 bases between the two germline ends. The CDR3 consists of 14 residues. The V gene's germline CDR1 is MRHNA and CDR2 SNTAGT. CDR3 coding DNA: TGTGCCAGCAGTGACTCAGGGGAGGGGTATGGCTACACCTTC. Residues: CASSDSGEGYGYTF.

The chain has TRBV29-1 and TRBJ2-5; D is unclear. The germline CDR1 and CDR2 sequences are SQVTM and ANQGSEA. CDR3 length: 9 amino acids. The CDR3 region has the DNA TGCAGGATCGGAGAGACCCAGTACTTC. Its translation is CRIGETQYF.

The chain combines TRBV18 with TRBJ2-1, with D possibly being TRBD1 or TRBD2 (5 bases each). This CDR3 has 16 residues. The ends were cut back, 0 bases at V and 0 bases at J, with 9 bases in the middle. Germline lookup yields CDR1 KGHSH and CDR2 LQKENI. DNA for the CDR3: TGTGCCAGCTCACCACCGTCGGGGCTCTCCTACAATGAGCAGTTCTTC. It encodes CASSPPSGLSYNEQFF. Using reference TRBV18 and TRBJ2-1 for the parts outside the CDR3, the full variable domain is NAGVMQNPRHLVRRRGQEARLRCSPMKGHSHVYWYRQLPEEGLKFMVYLQKENIIDESGMPKERFSAEFPKEGPSILRIQQVVRGDSAAYFCASSPPSGLSYNEQFFGPGTRLTVL.

This chain joins TRBV19 and TRBJ2-7, with 9 bases lining up with TRBD1. Germline trimming cut 6 bases from V and 6 bases from J; bases unmatched to any gene: 12. The CDR3 loop spans 15 amino acids. Germline V gene sequence: CDR1 LNHDA, CDR2 SQIVND (reference sequence). CDR3 sequence (DNA): TGTGCCAGTAGACCTACTCACAGGGGGCACGGCGAGCAGTACTTC. It specifies CASRPTHRGHGEQYF.

The chain has TRBV29-1 and TRBJ1-5, with a weak D call TRBD1 (6 bases). V was clipped by 8 bases and J by 6 bases, with 17 bases between them. Germline lookup yields CDR1 SQVTM and CDR2 ANQGSEA. The CDR3 has 13 residues. The CDR3 is CSYPREGGQPQHF. For the CDR3, the DNA is TGCAGCTACCCTAGAGAGGGGGGTCAGCCCCAGCATTTT.

The chain uses TRBV4-3 and TRBJ1-2; no definite D call. This CDR3 is 14 amino acids long. Deletions cut 1 base from V and 2 bases from J, with 8 bases between. Per the germline V gene, CDR1 is LGHNA and CDR2 is YSLEER. CDR3 DNA: TGCGCCAGCAGCCAAGTGTCCTTGAACTATGGCTACACCTTC. It codes for CASSQVSLNYGYTF.

This sequence joins TRBV7-9 and TRBJ2-3, with D uncertain. Germline values: CDR1 SEHNR, CDR2 FQNEAQ (reference sequence). The CDR3 totals 13 residues. Trimming removed 5 bases from V and 0 bases from J, with 6 bases in between. Here the CDR3 DNA reads TGTGCCAGCAGCACTACTAGCACAGATACGCAGTATTTT. Its translation: CASSTTSTDTQYF.

This sequence joins TRBV7-8 and TRBJ2-7; weak D call: TRBD1 (5 bases). The V gene lost 6 bases and the J gene lost 0 bases, with 21 bases spanning the gap. CDR1 SGHVS and CDR2 FQNEAQ come from the germline V gene. The CDR3 is made up of 17 amino acids. The CDR3 loop is CASSFRTAGPLSYEQYF. The CDR3 coding sequence is TGTGCCAGCAGTTTCCGTACCGCAGGGCCCCTCTCCTACGAGCAGTACTTC.

V gene TRBV7-2 combines with J gene TRBJ2-7; the D gene is possibly TRBD1 (5 bases). The CDR3 consists of 14 residues. V dropped 2 bases and J dropped 3 bases, with 11 bases sitting between them. Germline loops: CDR1 SGHTA, CDR2 FQGNSA. For the CDR3, the DNA is TGTGCCAGCAGCTTACTCGGGCAGGGCTACGAGCAGTACTTC. The encoded protein is CASSLLGQGYEQYF.

The chain uses TRBV7-2 and TRBJ1-1; unclear D gene. The germline V gene encodes CDR1 SGHTA and CDR2 FQGNSA. The CDR3 consists of 11 residues. Trimming left V 4 bases short and J 7 bases short, with 7 bases between. The CDR3 nucleotides are TGTGCCAGCAGCTCTCTAATTGAAGCTTTCTTT. It yields the protein CASSSLIEAFF.